The 16 T cell receptor beta chains given below trace back to one sample, sequenced in a study of OX40 agonist ivuxolimab in advanced cancers. TCRdb's table, derived via immunoSEQ multiplex PCR, lists solely in-frame clones and lacks some. The table records roughly 56,000 clones, roughly 82% of them present only once. The starting material was CD4+ or CD8+ T cells sorted from blood, obtained in a trial of the OX40 agonist ivuxolimab. The receptors were gathered from an adult with an advanced solid tumor such as melanoma, head and neck, liver or kidney cancer.

The gene calls are TRBV11-2 and TRBJ2-2; 7 nucleotides agree with TRBD1. CDR1 and CDR2 from the germline V gene are SGHAT and FQNNGV. CDR3 length: 17 residues. V was pared by 1 base and J by 4 bases, with 9 bases of the junction left unmatched. The CDR3 region is CASSLVTGSVATGELFF. CDR3 bases: TGTGCCAGCAGCTTAGTGACAGGGTCCGTTGCCACCGGGGAGCTGTTTTTT.

This sequence joins TRBV6-5 and TRBJ1-6; D uncertain. Germline CDR1 reads MNHEY; CDR2 reads SVGAGI. The CDR3 is 13 amino acids. Trimming pared 2 bases from V and 5 bases from J, leaving 4 bases between. The CDR3 sequence: CASSYENNSPLHF. The CDR3 DNA reads as TGTGCCAGCAGTTACGAAAATAATTCACCCCTCCACTTT.

V and J are TRBV4-2 and TRBJ1-4, with D perhaps TRBD1 (6 bases). Trimming shortened V by 1 base and J by 6 bases, and 12 bases separated the two germline ends. Germline loops: CDR1 LGHNA, CDR2 YNFKEQ. This CDR3 has 15 amino acids. The CDR3 protein is CASSQGEGGDEKLFF. The CDR3 DNA reads TGTGCCAGCAGCCAAGGGGAGGGGGGCGATGAAAAACTGTTTTTT.

This clone was detected only a few times. The rearrangement joins TRBV2 to TRBJ2-2; no firm D call. Trimming removed 2 bases at V and 6 bases at J, with 1 base between. This CDR3 has 11 residues. Germline V gene lookup returns CDR1 SNHLY and CDR2 FYNNEI. The CDR3 DNA sequence: TGTGCCAGCAGTGAACCCGGGGAGCTGTTTTTT. Translating it yields CASSEPGELFF.

The rearrangement uses TRBV28 and TRBJ1-3; 9 bases agree with TRBD1. Germline CDR1 reads MDHEN; CDR2 reads SYDVKM. The length of the CDR3 is 16 residues. V lost 5 bases, J lost 0 bases, and 5 bases stayed unmatched. CDR3 protein: CASSLRTGDSGNTIYF. CDR3 DNA sequence: TGTGCCAGCAGTCTGCGGACAGGGGACTCTGGAAACACCATATATTTT.

J is TRBJ1-3 and V is TRBV2, with unresolved D. This CDR3 region has 17 residues. The V gene lost 7 bases and the J gene lost 3 bases, with 22 bases spanning the gap. CDR1 is SNHLY and CDR2 is FYNNEI in the germline V gene. The CDR3 bases are TGTGCCAGCATCGACCCCTTACCTATTCTGAGTGGAAACACCATATATTTT. Translating it yields CASIDPLPILSGNTIYF.

The chain has TRBV5-1 and TRBJ1-1, with a possible D match to TRBD1 (5 bases). CDR3 length equals 13 residues. Germline V gene data show CDR1 as SGHRS and CDR2 as YFSETQ. V gave up 4 bases and J gave up 8 bases, with 15 bases separating them. CDR3 sequence (DNA): TGCGCCAGCAGCCCGGGCCAGGGCCTCGAAGCTTTCTTT. It encodes CASSPGQGLEAFF.

The chain employs TRBV7-2 and TRBJ2-3; 8 positions agree with TRBD2. V shed 4 bases, J shed 6 bases, and the junction held 3 bases outside the gene matches. This CDR3 is built from 13 residues. Germline CDR1 is SGHTA and CDR2 is FQGNSA. The DNA of the CDR3 is TGTGCCAGCAGCTCGGGGGGGCCGGATACGCAGTATTTT. As protein: CASSSGGPDTQYF.

The chain joins TRBV4-2 to TRBJ1-1, with D possibly TRBD1 on 6 matching bases. This CDR3 spans 13 amino acids. Germline V lookup: CDR1 LGHNA, CDR2 YNFKEQ. Trimming removed 4 bases from V and 4 bases from J, with 10 bases in between. CDR3 coding DNA: TGTGCCAGCAGCCGAACAGGGTCCACTGAAGCTTTCTTT. Amino acids: CASSRTGSTEAFF.

The rearrangement joins TRBV6-1 to TRBJ1-5, with a weak D call TRBD1 (5 bases). Germline values: CDR1 MNHNS, CDR2 SASEGT. The CDR3 runs 14 residues. The V end was cut by 8 bases, the J end by 1 base, with 12 bases between. The CDR3 DNA reads as TGTGCCAGCGGACCAGGGATCAGCAATCAGCCCCAGCATTTT. Protein product: CASGPGISNQPQHF.

V and J are TRBV27 and TRBJ1-2; D might be TRBD1 (5 bases). The CDR3 spans 12 residues. V was shortened by 3 bases and J by 8 bases, with 10 bases between the two germline ends. Germline loops: CDR1 MNHEY, CDR2 SMNVEV (reference sequence). The CDR3 protein is CASSFQGSGYTF. The DNA of the CDR3 is TGTGCCAGCAGTTTTCAGGGATCAGGCTACACCTTC.

CDR3 nucleotide sequence: TGCGCCAGCAGCTTGGGGGCTAGCGTATTGACAGATACGCAGTATTTT. As protein: CASSLGASVLTDTQYF. The rearrangement links TRBV5-1 to TRBJ2-3, with a possible D match to TRBD2 (6 bases). CDR1 and CDR2 (germline): SGHRS, YFSETQ. V was cut by 0 bases and J by 3 bases, with 14 bases left in between. The CDR3 has 16 residues.

The rearrangement links TRBV28 to TRBJ2-7, with D uncertain. CDR1 MDHEN and CDR2 SYDVKM come from the germline V gene. The V and J ends lost 7 bases and 0 bases respectively, with 19 bases between them. This CDR3 comprises 16 residues. Here the CDR3 reads CASTPSGVGSSYEQYF. In DNA form, the CDR3 reads TGTGCCAGCACCCCGTCGGGCGTCGGAAGCTCCTACGAGCAGTACTTC.

The table lists this clone with many counts. The genes are TRBV9 and TRBJ1-3, with unresolved D. V was clipped by 0 bases and J by 0 bases, with 7 bases between them. This CDR3 is 15 amino acids long. Germline values: CDR1 SGDLS, CDR2 YYNGEE. Here the CDR3 reads CASSVGADSGNTIYF. CDR3 DNA sequence: TGTGCCAGCAGCGTAGGGGCGGACTCTGGAAACACCATATATTTT.

This sequence joins TRBV11-2 and TRBJ1-3; a possible D gene is TRBD1 (5 bases). There are 16 residues in the CDR3. V was clipped by 3 bases and J by 4 bases, with 16 bases between them. CDR1 is SGHAT, CDR2 FQNNGV, per germline. The CDR3 loop is CASSFVWGVTGNTIYF. The CDR3, as DNA: TGTGCCAGCAGCTTCGTTTGGGGGGTAACGGGAAACACCATATATTTT.

This clone has only one observation. This chain joins TRBV2 and TRBJ2-1; 11 bases are a match to TRBD2. This CDR3 contains 15 residues. Germline CDR1 SNHLY, CDR2 FYNNEI. V was clipped by 4 bases and J by 8 bases; unmatched bases: 7. The CDR3 bases are TGTGCCAGCAGTGCTCGTAGCGGGGGGGGACATGAGCAGTTCTTC. This translates into CASSARSGGGHEQFF.